The 10 T cell receptor beta chains reported below all come from one sample, sequenced in a study of Ad26.COV2.S vaccination and SARS-CoV-2 variants. Treatment denoted: some 19 received Ad26.COV2.S at low or high dose, single or two shots; roughly five received placebo; per-sample allocation not given. Repertoires come from day 63 after the first vaccine or placebo injection. Generated by immunoSEQ multiplex PCR, the TCRdb table keeps only in-frame clones and is missing some. The profile shows about 480,000 clones, roughly 87% of them singletons. The specimen comprised peripheral blood, sampled in a trial of Ad26.COV2.S vaccine versus placebo. Receptor source: a person between 18 and 65 years old who received the Ad26.COV2.S COVID-19 vaccine or a placebo.

The V and J genes are TRBV7-2 and TRBJ1-5; D perhaps matches TRBD1 (5 bases). Germline CDR1 reads SGHTA; CDR2 reads FQGNSA. Between the trimmed V and J ends, which lost 3 bases and 6 bases, there was a span of 6 bases. CDR3 length equals 12 residues. CDR3 sequence (DNA): TGTGCCAGCAGCTTGGGGGTTCAGCCCCAGCATTTT. This gives the protein CASSLGVQPQHF.

The sample holds one count of this clone. The chain recombines TRBV27 with TRBJ2-1; 7 bases agree with TRBD1. Unmatched junction bases numbered 5, after V lost 8 bases and J lost 4 bases. This CDR3 is built from 13 residues. Germline CDR1 is MNHEY and CDR2 is SMNVEV (reference sequence). In DNA form, the CDR3 reads TGTGCCAGCCGGGACAGTGGATACAATGAGCAGTTCTTC. This gives the protein CASRDSGYNEQFF.

This clone occurred once. The chain uses TRBV4-2 and TRBJ1-3; 9 nucleotides line up with TRBD1. The CDR3 consists of 14 residues. The trim removed 6 bases at V and 4 bases at J, leaving 4 bases unmatched. Germline V gene sequence: CDR1 LGHNA, CDR2 YNFKEQ. For the CDR3, the DNA is TGTGCCAGCAGACAGGGGGCGCCGGGAAACACCATATATTTT. Residues: CASRQGAPGNTIYF.

The chain carries TRBV5-1 and TRBJ2-6; D is ambiguous. Germline loops: CDR1 SGHRS, CDR2 YFSETQ. V was clipped by 0 bases and J by 2 bases, with 9 bases between them. This CDR3 contains 16 residues. CDR3 protein: CASSLAVGPGANVLTF. The CDR3 DNA reads as TGCGCCAGCAGCTTGGCCGTAGGGCCTGGGGCCAACGTCCTGACTTTC.

V gene TRBV24-1 combines with J gene TRBJ1-2; D is unresolved. V was pared by 8 bases and J by 4 bases, with 7 bases between. The CDR3 sequence is 11 residues long. CDR1 and CDR2 (germline): KGHDR, SFDVKD. The CDR3 coding sequence is TGTGCCACCACTAGGTGCTATGGCTACACCTTC. Its translation: CATTRCYGYTF.

Points on this clone: Other DNA sequences in this sample translate to the same CDR3. V is TRBV28 and J is TRBJ1-2, with 9 bases lining up with TRBD1. CDR1 and CDR2 (germline): MDHEN, SYDVKM. CDR3 length equals 14 residues. V gave up 3 bases and J gave up 4 bases; unmatched junction bases: 3. Written as DNA, the CDR3 is TGTGCCAGCAGTTTGGGACAGGGAGGCTATGGCTACACCTTC. This gives the protein CASSLGQGGYGYTF.

The V call is TRBV11-1, the J call TRBJ2-7, with 7 nucleotides matching TRBD2. The CDR3 sequence is 14 residues long. Trimming at V came to 5 bases and at J to 2 bases, leaving 6 bases not matched to a gene. Germline V gene sequence: CDR1 SGHAT, CDR2 FQDESV (reference sequence). The CDR3 bases are TGTGCCAGCAGCGTGCAGACTAGCACCTACGAGCAGTACTTC. This encodes CASSVQTSTYEQYF.

This clone is a singleton in its sample. The chain combines TRBV4-3 with TRBJ1-6; 7 nucleotides agree with TRBD1. V trimming: 2 bases; J trimming: 6 bases; junction bases outside the gene matches: 4. CDR1 and CDR2 (germline): LGHNA, YSLEER. The CDR3 runs 15 residues. The CDR3 coding sequence is TGCGCCAGCAGCCAAACTGACAGGGTTAATTCACCCCTCCACTTT. Protein: CASSQTDRVNSPLHF.

This chain connects TRBV19 to TRBJ1-3, with D perhaps matching TRBD1 (6 bases). V was pared by 5 bases and J by 2 bases, with 19 bases between. The CDR3 covers 17 residues. Germline-derived CDR1 and CDR2 are LNHDA and SQIVND (reference sequence). The CDR3 sequence is CASSRGQNSGPGNTIYF. CDR3 coding DNA: TGTGCCAGTAGTCGAGGACAGAATTCTGGGCCTGGAAACACCATATATTTT.

CDR3 region: CASSLGQGARYTGELFF. CDR3 DNA: TGTGCCAGCAGCTTAGGACAGGGGGCAAGATACACCGGGGAGCTGTTTTTT. The chain joins TRBV7-3 to TRBJ2-2, with 11 positions matching TRBD1. The CDR3 consists of 17 residues. The germline CDR1 and CDR2 sequences are SGHTA and FQGTGA. The J segment lost 3 bases and the V segment lost 2 bases, leaving 5 bases of the junction unmatched.